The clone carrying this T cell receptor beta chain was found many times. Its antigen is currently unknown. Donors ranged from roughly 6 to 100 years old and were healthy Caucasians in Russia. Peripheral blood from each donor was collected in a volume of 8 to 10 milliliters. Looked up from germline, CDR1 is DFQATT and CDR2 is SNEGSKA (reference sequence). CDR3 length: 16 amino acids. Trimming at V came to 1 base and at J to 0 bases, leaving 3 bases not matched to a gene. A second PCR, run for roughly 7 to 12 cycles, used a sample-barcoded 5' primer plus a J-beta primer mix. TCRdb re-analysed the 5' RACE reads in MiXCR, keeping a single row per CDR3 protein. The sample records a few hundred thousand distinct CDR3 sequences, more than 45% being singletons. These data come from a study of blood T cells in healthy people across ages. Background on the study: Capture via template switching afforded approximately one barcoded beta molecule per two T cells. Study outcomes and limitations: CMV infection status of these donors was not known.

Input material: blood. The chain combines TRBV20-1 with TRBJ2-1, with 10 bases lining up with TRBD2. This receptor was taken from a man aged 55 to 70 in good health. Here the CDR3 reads CSARAASGSSYNEQFF. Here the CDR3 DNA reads TGCAGTGCTAGAGCGGCTAGCGGGAGCTCCTACAATGAGCAGTTCTTC.